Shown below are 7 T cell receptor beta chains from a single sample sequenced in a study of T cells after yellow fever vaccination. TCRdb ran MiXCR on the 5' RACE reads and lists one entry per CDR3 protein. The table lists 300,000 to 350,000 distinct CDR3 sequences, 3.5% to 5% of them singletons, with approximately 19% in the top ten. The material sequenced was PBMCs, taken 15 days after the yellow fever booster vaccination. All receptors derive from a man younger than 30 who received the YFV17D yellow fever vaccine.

DNA of the CDR3: TGTGCCAGCAGTCCCCCGGGACTAGGAATCGGCCGAGAGACCCAGTACTTC. The encoded protein is CASSPPGLGIGRETQYF. The chain employs TRBV6-2 or TRBV6-3 and TRBJ2-5; 8 bases are a match to TRBD2. The CDR3 contains 17 residues. Per the germline V gene, CDR1 is MNHEY and CDR2 is SVGEGT. V shed 5 bases and J 4 bases; nucleotides not matched to a gene: 15.

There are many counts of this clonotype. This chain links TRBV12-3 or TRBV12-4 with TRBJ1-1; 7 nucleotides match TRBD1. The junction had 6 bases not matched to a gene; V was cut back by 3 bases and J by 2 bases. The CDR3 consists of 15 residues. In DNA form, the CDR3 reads TGTGCCAGCAGTTTCTGGAACAGGGGCAACACTGAAGCTTTCTTT. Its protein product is CASSFWNRGNTEAFF.

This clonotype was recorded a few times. The CDR3 sequence is CAISRPQGFTGELFF. The CDR3 nucleotides read TGTGCCATCAGTCGCCCACAGGGGTTTACCGGGGAGCTGTTTTTT. The chain joins TRBV10-3 to TRBJ2-2; 7 positions match TRBD1. CDR1 and CDR2 (germline): ENHRY, SYGVKD. The ends lost 5 bases at V and 5 bases at J; junction bases unmatched: 8. CDR3 length equals 15 residues.

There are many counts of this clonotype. CDR3 coding DNA: TGTGCCAGCAGCTTGGGTCTTGGGGGTTCACCCCTCCACTTT. Protein sequence: CASSLGLGGSPLHF. J is TRBJ1-6 and V is TRBV5-6; D possibly corresponds to TRBD1 (5 bases). CDR1 is SGHDT, CDR2 YYEEEE, per germline. CDR3 length: 14 residues. Trimming removed 0 bases at V and 9 bases at J, with 10 bases between.

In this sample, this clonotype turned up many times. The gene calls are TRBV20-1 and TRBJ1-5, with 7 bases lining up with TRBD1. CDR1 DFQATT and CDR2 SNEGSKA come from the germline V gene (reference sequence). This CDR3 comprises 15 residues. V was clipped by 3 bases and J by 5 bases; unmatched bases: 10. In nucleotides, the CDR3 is TGCAGTGCTAGCCCCTTCACAGGGGAAGATCAGCCCCAGCATTTT. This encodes CSASPFTGEDQPQHF.

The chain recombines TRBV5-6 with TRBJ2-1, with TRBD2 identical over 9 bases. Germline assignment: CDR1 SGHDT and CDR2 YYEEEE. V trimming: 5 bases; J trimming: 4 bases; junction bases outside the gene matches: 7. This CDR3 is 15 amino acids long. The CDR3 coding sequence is TGTGCCAGCAGAGAGGTGCGGGGGGGTTACAATGAGCAGTTCTTC. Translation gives CASREVRGGYNEQFF.

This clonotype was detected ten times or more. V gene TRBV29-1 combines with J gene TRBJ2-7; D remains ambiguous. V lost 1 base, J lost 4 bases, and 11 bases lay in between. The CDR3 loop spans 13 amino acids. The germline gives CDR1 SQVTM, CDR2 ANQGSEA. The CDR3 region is CSVEGVEDYEQYF. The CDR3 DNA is TGCAGCGTTGAAGGGGTAGAGGATTACGAGCAGTACTTC.